These T cell receptor beta chains were read from a single sample in a study of blood T cell repertoires in COVID-19. Assay: immunoSEQ multiplex PCR; the TCRdb copy retains only in-frame clones and omits some. The sample yields about 78,000 clones, around 90% seen once. Sequencing was done on a sample of peripheral blood. The receptors shown here come from a woman over 75 with active or convalescent COVID-19. CDR3s leave out the opening cysteine and the closing phenylalanine or tryptophan. Fields, in order: V gene, J gene, D gene, CDR3 protein. D genes are given only for firm matches.

v_gene: TRBV18; j_gene: TRBJ2-3; d_gene: TRBD1; CDR3aa: ASSPATGGDTQY
v_gene: TRBV7-9; j_gene: TRBJ2-5; d_gene: NA; CDR3aa: ASSLALGLGETQY
v_gene: TRBV19; j_gene: TRBJ2-2; d_gene: TRBD2; CDR3aa: ASTMRLAGDTGELF
v_gene: TRBV18; j_gene: TRBJ1-2; d_gene: TRBD1; CDR3aa: ASSLTGGADNYGYT
v_gene: TRBV7-2; j_gene: TRBJ1-2; d_gene: TRBD1; CDR3aa: ASSQADRRDGYT
v_gene: TRBV19; j_gene: TRBJ2-1; d_gene: TRBD2; CDR3aa: ASSTGAGWTGRGEQF
v_gene: TRBV6-2/TRBV6-3; j_gene: TRBJ2-3; d_gene: TRBD2; CDR3aa: ASSQPGGTDTQY
v_gene: TRBV23-1; j_gene: TRBJ1-2; d_gene: NA; CDR3aa: ASSQSAVRTNYGYT
v_gene: TRBV7-3; j_gene: TRBJ2-1; d_gene: TRBD1; CDR3aa: ASSLGGQGIDEQF
v_gene: TRBV2; j_gene: TRBJ2-7; d_gene: NA; CDR3aa: ASSELRLEEQY